These T cell receptor beta chains were read from a single sample in a study of T cells after yellow fever vaccination. Via MiXCR, TCRdb re-called the 5' RACE reads, giving one row per CDR3 protein. The table includes under 300,000 distinct CDR3 sequences, 6.9% detected once. The sequenced sample was CD4+ T cells sorted from PBMCs, obtained 15 days after the yellow fever booster vaccination. The source of these receptors is a man between 25 and 39 years old who received the YFV17D yellow fever vaccine. Both conserved end residues are part of each CDR3. The order of the fields is CDR3 protein, CDR3 DNA, clone size, J gene, V gene, D gene. A D gene is named only where the DNA matches it firmly. Some rows have no size entry. The others give once, few or many, or a class for an expanded clone.

CDR3: CASSPTGGRGNTIYF; DNA: TGTGCCAGCAGCCCGACAGGGGGTCGTGGAAACACCATATATTTT; size: few; J: TRBJ1-3; V: TRBV7-9; D: TRBD1
CDR3: CASGRGLGQYF; DNA: TGTGCCAGTGGGAGGGGCCTGGGGCAGTACTTC; size: few; J: TRBJ2-7; V: TRBV12-3/TRBV12-4; D: TRBD2
CDR3: CSARRGGSSSYNEQFF; DNA: TGCAGTGCTAGGAGGGGCGGCTCGTCGTCCTACAATGAGCAGTTCTTC; size: NA; J: TRBJ2-1; V: TRBV20-1; D: NA
CDR3: CSAKKGAISNEQFF; DNA: TGCAGTGCAAAGAAAGGGGCGATTTCCAATGAGCAGTTCTTC; size: NA; J: TRBJ2-1; V: TRBV20-1; D: NA
CDR3: CSARPGGLGRNQPQHF; DNA: TGCAGTGCTAGACCGGGGGGCTTAGGAAGGAATCAGCCCCAGCATTTT; size: NA; J: TRBJ1-5; V: TRBV20-1; D: NA
CDR3: CASSPRPPGTGSDEQYF; DNA: TGTGCCAGCTCACCACGCCCCCCCGGGACAGGGTCCGACGAGCAGTACTTC; size: NA; J: TRBJ2-7; V: TRBV18; D: TRBD1
CDR3: CASSVGGLAGVYEQYF; DNA: TGTGCCAGCAGCGTTGGAGGACTAGCGGGAGTCTACGAGCAGTACTTC; size: few; J: TRBJ2-7; V: TRBV9; D: TRBD2
CDR3: CASSSSKLGQNQPQHF; DNA: TGTGCCAGCAGTTCCTCCAAGCTGGGTCAGAATCAGCCCCAGCATTTT; size: NA; J: TRBJ1-5; V: TRBV28; D: NA
CDR3: CSVRRSGSETQYF; DNA: TGCAGCGTTAGGAGGAGCGGGAGCGAGACCCAGTACTTC; size: many; J: TRBJ2-5; V: TRBV29-1; D: TRBD2
CDR3: CASSLSALQETQYF; DNA: TGCGCCAGCAGCTTGTCGGCACTCCAAGAGACCCAGTACTTC; size: NA; J: TRBJ2-5; V: TRBV5-1; D: NA
CDR3: CASIPTSGRPLAKNIQYF; DNA: TGTGCCAGCATACCGACTAGCGGGAGGCCTCTAGCCAAAAACATTCAGTACTTC; size: few; J: TRBJ2-4; V: TRBV28; D: TRBD2
CDR3: CATGPKTSGSYEQYF; DNA: TGTGCCACCGGACCTAAGACTAGCGGTTCCTACGAGCAGTACTTC; size: many; J: TRBJ2-7; V: TRBV10-3; D: TRBD2
CDR3: CASSLVASGGKETQYF; DNA: TGCGCCAGCAGCTTGGTGGCTAGCGGGGGAAAAGAGACCCAGTACTTC; size: NA; J: TRBJ2-5; V: TRBV5-1; D: TRBD2
CDR3: CASSLLQGAGEQFF; DNA: TGTGCCAGCAGCTTACTACAGGGGGCTGGTGAGCAGTTCTTC; size: NA; J: TRBJ2-1; V: TRBV7-8; D: TRBD1
CDR3: CASSWGGSLRLAANNEQFF; DNA: TGCGCCAGCAGCTGGGGCGGGTCGTTGCGGCTAGCGGCGAACAATGAGCAGTTCTTC; size: NA; J: TRBJ2-1; V: TRBV5-1; D: TRBD2
CDR3: CSAPQTETQYF; DNA: TGCAGTGCTCCGCAGACGGAGACCCAGTACTTC; size: many; J: TRBJ2-5; V: TRBV20-1; D: NA
CDR3: CASSLLDSGYGYTF; DNA: TGTGCCAGCAGTCTCTTAGACAGCGGCTATGGCTACACCTTC; size: few; J: TRBJ1-2; V: TRBV28; D: NA
CDR3: CASSSTSYTDTQYF; DNA: TGTGCCAGCAGTTCCACTAGTTACACAGATACGCAGTATTTT; size: few; J: TRBJ2-3; V: TRBV27; D: NA
CDR3: CASSLWPSREGGLDTQYF; DNA: TGTGCCAGCAGCTTATGGCCTAGTCGCGAGGGTGGGTTGGATACGCAGTATTTT; size: few; J: TRBJ2-3; V: TRBV11-2; D: NA
CDR3: CASSFLAVDNEQFF; DNA: TGCGCCAGCAGCTTCCTAGCGGTGGACAATGAGCAGTTCTTC; size: few; J: TRBJ2-1; V: TRBV5-1; D: TRBD2
CDR3: CSARGGTSGTIGNEQFF; DNA: TGCAGTGCTAGAGGCGGGACTAGCGGTACAATCGGGAATGAGCAGTTCTTC; size: NA; J: TRBJ2-1; V: TRBV20-1; D: TRBD2
CDR3: CASRRSGTDNNSPLHF; DNA: TGTGCCAGCAGGAGATCCGGGACAGACAATAATTCACCCCTCCACTTT; size: few; J: TRBJ1-6; V: TRBV12-3/TRBV12-4; D: TRBD1
CDR3: CSVEVSEETQYF; DNA: TGCAGCGTTGAAGTTTCCGAAGAGACCCAGTACTTC; size: few; J: TRBJ2-5; V: TRBV29-1; D: NA
CDR3: CASSLGPPGQRADTQYF; DNA: TGTGCCAGCAGCTTAGGGCCCCCGGGACAGAGAGCAGATACGCAGTATTTT; size: many; J: TRBJ2-3; V: TRBV7-8; D: TRBD1